These 13 T cell receptor beta chains originate from one sample sequenced in a study of shared clonotypes between healthy human individuals. Profiled with immunoSEQ multiplex PCR; TCRdb holds only in-frame clones, not every one. The table shows roughly 1,000,000 clones, with roughly 74% occurring only once. The sample taken for sequencing was memory CD4+ T cells from PBMCs. Subset in this sample: CD45RA-negative fraction. All receptors derive from a man between 18 and 35 years old in good health. Some clones in this sample may be carry-over from other donors' samples.

This clone showed up just a few times. The chain uses TRBV7-3 and TRBJ2-2, with TRBD2 matching 7 bases. Germline values: CDR1 SGHTA, CDR2 FQGTGA. This CDR3 is 16 amino acids long. V gave up 5 bases and J gave up 1 base; unmatched junction bases: 7. CDR3 in DNA: TGTGCCAGCAGCCTCCTCGGGACTATGAACACCGGGGAGCTGTTTTTT. This sequence encodes CASSLLGTMNTGELFF.

The chain employs TRBV7-9 and TRBJ2-7, with D possibly TRBD2 on 5 matching bases. The CDR3 loop spans 16 amino acids. V lost 2 bases and J 3 bases, leaving 17 bases between the germline ends. Germline V gene lookup returns CDR1 SEHNR and CDR2 FQNEAQ (reference sequence). CDR3 amino acids: CASSLSLATHHYEQYF. CDR3 sequence (DNA): TGTGCCAGCAGCTTATCCCTAGCAACGCACCACTACGAGCAGTACTTC.

This chain uses TRBV28 with TRBJ2-3, with 10 bases lining up with TRBD2. CDR3 length: 15 residues. Germline CDR1 is MDHEN and CDR2 is SYDVKM. V shed 5 bases, J shed 4 bases, and the junction held 6 bases outside the gene matches. CDR3 loop: CASSLAGVGPDTQYF. The DNA of the CDR3 is TGTGCCAGCAGTCTAGCGGGAGTGGGGCCAGATACGCAGTATTTT.

The gene calls are TRBV5-1 and TRBJ2-1, with D possibly TRBD2 on 6 matching bases. Per the germline V gene, CDR1 is SGHRS and CDR2 is YFSETQ. V lost 5 bases, J lost 4 bases, and 10 bases lay in between. The CDR3 has 13 amino acids. The CDR3 loop is CASRGGPYNEQFF. CDR3 sequence (DNA): TGCGCCAGCAGGGGGGGACCTTACAATGAGCAGTTCTTC.

This chain links TRBV28 with TRBJ1-3; D gene ambiguous. The V gene lost 3 bases and the J gene lost 3 bases, with 12 bases spanning the gap. This CDR3 region has 15 residues. CDR1 is MDHEN, CDR2 SYDVKM, per germline. CDR3 nucleotide sequence: TGTGCCAGCAGTTTGGGCGGCGGATATGGAAACACCATATATTTT. Its protein is CASSLGGGYGNTIYF.

This chain uses TRBV4-1 with TRBJ2-5, with TRBD2 matching over 15 bases. The V gene end was trimmed by 0 bases and the J gene end by 4 bases; junction bases not matched to a gene: 6. The germline CDR1 and CDR2 sequences are MGHRA and YSYEKL. There are 18 residues in the CDR3. The CDR3 bases are TGCGCCAGCAGCCAAGAAAGGGGACTAGCGGGAGGAGGAGAGACCCAGTACTTC. Protein product: CASSQERGLAGGGETQYF.

The V call is TRBV6-6, the J call TRBJ2-7, with D possibly matching TRBD1 (5 bases). Germline V gene sequence: CDR1 MNHNY, CDR2 SVGAGI (reference sequence). Trimming pared 1 base from V and 2 bases from J, leaving 9 bases between. The CDR3 has 14 amino acids. The CDR3 sequence: CASSYLSGTYEQYF. The CDR3 nucleotides are TGTGCCAGCAGTTACTTGTCAGGGACCTACGAGCAGTACTTC.

To note about this clone: This sample includes further DNA sequences coding for the same CDR3. V usage is TRBV7-2 and J usage is TRBJ2-2; possible D gene TRBD2, 5 bases. The ends were cut back, 5 bases at V and 5 bases at J, with 9 bases in the middle. The CDR3 has 13 amino acids. Germline-derived CDR1 and CDR2 are SGHTA and FQGNSA. As DNA, the CDR3 is TGTGCCAGCAGCCCCCGCGGGACCGGGGAGCTGTTTTTT. Translation gives CASSPRGTGELFF. Supplemented by reference TRBV7-2 and TRBJ2-2, the full variable domain reads GAGVSQSPSNKVTEKGKDVELRCDPISGHTALYWYRQSLGQGLEFLIYFQGNSAPDKSGLPSDRFSAERTGGSVSTLTIQRTQQEDSAVYLCASSPRGTGELFFGEGSRLTVL.

Only a few counts were recorded for this clone. The rearrangement joins TRBV9 to TRBJ1-3; D is unclear. This CDR3 has 17 amino acids. Trimming left V 0 bases short and J 0 bases short, with 13 bases between. Germline CDR1 reads SGDLS; CDR2 reads YYNGEE. The CDR3 spells CASSVAWEGFSGNTIYF. The CDR3 DNA sequence: TGTGCCAGCAGCGTAGCCTGGGAGGGATTCTCTGGAAACACCATATATTTT.

V and J are TRBV27 and TRBJ2-7; TRBD1 matches at 7 bases. The CDR3 contains 16 residues. Germline V gives CDR1 MNHEY, CDR2 SMNVEV (reference sequence). J lost 0 bases, V lost 8 bases, and 13 bases had no gene match. CDR3 amino acids: CASAKRDSFSSYEQYF. The CDR3 DNA reads TGTGCCAGCGCTAAGAGGGACAGTTTCAGCTCCTACGAGCAGTACTTC.

This clone was counted between two and nine times. The gene calls are TRBV19 and TRBJ1-5; TRBD1 is a possible D gene (6 bases). Per the germline V gene, CDR1 is LNHDA and CDR2 is SQIVND (reference sequence). V lost 6 bases, J lost 2 bases, and 17 bases lay in between. The CDR3 spans 16 residues. The CDR3 reads CASRDPGGAGNQPQHF. The CDR3 nucleotides are TGTGCCAGTAGGGACCCGGGGGGGGCGGGCAATCAGCCCCAGCATTTT.

The rearrangement joins TRBV29-1 to TRBJ1-1, with D possibly matching TRBD1 (6 bases). CDR1 and CDR2 from the germline V gene are SQVTM and ANQGSEA. The V gene lost 7 bases and the J gene lost 1 base, with 13 bases spanning the gap. The CDR3 has 13 amino acids. The CDR3 region has the DNA TGCAGCGGTGCGACAGGAGGGAACACTGAAGCTTTCTTT. Translating gives CSGATGGNTEAFF. The full variable domain, rest sourced from reference TRBV29-1 and TRBJ1-1, is SAVISQKPSRDICQRGTSLTIQCQVDSQVTMMFWYRQQPGQSLTLIATANQGSEATYESGFVIDKFPISRPNLTFSTLTVSNMSPEDSSIYLCSGATGGNTEAFFGQGTRLTVV.

J is TRBJ2-1 and V is TRBV28; D gene uncertain. CDR3 length: 13 residues. Germline assignment: CDR1 MDHEN and CDR2 SYDVKM. V was trimmed by 7 bases and J by 8 bases, leaving 15 bases between them. CDR3 in amino acids: CASTPDPYDEQFF. Here the CDR3 DNA reads TGTGCCAGCACCCCGGACCCATACGATGAGCAGTTCTTC.